The 18 T cell receptor beta chains below all came from one sample that was sequenced in a study of PD-L1 blockade in urothelial cancer. Time point noted: pretreatment peripheral blood. The protocol was immunoSEQ multiplex PCR, while the TCRdb copy is restricted to in-frame clones and leaves out a portion. This sample yields just under 65,000 clones, of which more than 80% are seen a single time; 1.6% belongs to the top ten. This specimen was PBMCs, taken around atezolizumab (anti-PD-L1) treatment. The receptors originated from a man aged 70 or older with urothelial cancer.

The chain couples TRBV7-9 to TRBJ2-7; 7 bases align to TRBD1. The CDR3 covers 12 residues. Germline CDR1 reads SEHNR; CDR2 reads FQNEAQ (reference sequence). V shed 4 bases and J 6 bases; nucleotides not matched to a gene: 3. The DNA for the CDR3 is TGTGCCAGCAGCTGGACAGGAACCGAGCAGTACTTC. Protein: CASSWTGTEQYF.

The chain is built from TRBV9 and TRBJ1-2, with a tentative D call TRBD1 (6 bases). V lost 6 bases to trimming and J lost 0 bases, with 21 bases between them. The CDR3 totals 17 residues. Germline V CDR1 and CDR2: SGDLS, YYNGEE. The CDR3 DNA reads TGTGCCAGCAACCCAGGGGTTGGAACGGAGACTAACTATGGCTACACCTTC. This gives the protein CASNPGVGTETNYGYTF.

This chain joins TRBV15 and TRBJ2-7, with D perhaps TRBD2 (6 bases). The ends were cut back, 0 bases at V and 3 bases at J, with 15 bases in the middle. Germline V lookup: CDR1 LNHNV, CDR2 YYDKDF (reference sequence). The CDR3 covers 16 residues. Here the CDR3 reads CATSRDGGILFYEQYF. The CDR3 DNA follows: TGTGCCACCAGCAGAGATGGGGGGATTCTCTTCTACGAGCAGTACTTC.

This clone showed up just once. J is TRBJ2-6 and V is TRBV9; 13 nucleotides agree with TRBD2. From germline, CDR1 is SGDLS and CDR2 YYNGEE. V dropped 2 bases and J dropped 4; count of bases not matched to a gene: 3. The CDR3 extends over 17 amino acids. The CDR3 reads CASSVGLAGVGANVLTF. CDR3 nucleotides: TGTGCCAGCAGCGTCGGACTAGCGGGAGTCGGGGCCAACGTCCTGACTTTC.

This sequence joins TRBV5-4 and TRBJ2-1; 10 bases match TRBD2. The CDR3 spans 16 residues. CDR1 SGHNT and CDR2 YYREEE come from the germline V gene (reference sequence). The J segment lost 5 bases and the V segment lost 0 bases, leaving 5 bases of the junction unmatched. CDR3 loop: CASSLGGGLANNEQFF. In DNA, the CDR3 is TGTGCCAGCAGCTTGGGAGGGGGACTAGCGAACAATGAGCAGTTCTTC.

The chain joins TRBV27 to TRBJ2-3; D is unclear. The CDR3 loop spans 14 amino acids. The ends were cut back, 3 bases at V and 1 base at J, with 8 bases in the middle. Germline CDR1 MNHEY, CDR2 SMNVEV (reference sequence). CDR3 loop: CASSFQIRTDTQYF. The CDR3 bases are TGTGCCAGCAGTTTCCAGATTCGCACAGATACGCAGTATTTT.

V and J are TRBV5-1 and TRBJ1-1; D remains unclear. Per germline, CDR1 SGHRS and CDR2 YFSETQ. The CDR3 runs to 14 residues. The V gene lost 0 bases and the J gene lost 1 base, with 7 bases spanning the gap. The CDR3: CASSLGRENTEAFF. In DNA form, the CDR3 reads TGCGCCAGCAGCTTGGGACGGGAGAACACTGAAGCTTTCTTT.

V is TRBV28 and J is TRBJ1-2; D is unresolved. V lost 5 bases and J lost 0, with 4 bases in between. The CDR3 runs 12 residues. In germline, CDR1 is MDHEN, CDR2 SYDVKM. The CDR3 is CASSITNYGYTF. The CDR3 DNA is TGTGCCAGCAGTATTACTAACTATGGCTACACCTTC.

The CDR3 is CASSISRGILVNQPQHF. The CDR3 DNA is TGTGCCAGTAGTATAAGTCGGGGAATCCTTGTAAATCAGCCCCAGCATTTT. V and J are TRBV19 and TRBJ1-5, with unresolved D. Per germline, CDR1 LNHDA and CDR2 SQIVND (reference sequence). The CDR3 runs to 17 residues. V lost 2 bases and J lost 4, with 18 bases in between.

The CDR3 spells CASSRETGGYETQYF. CDR3 coding DNA: TGTGCCAGCAGCAGAGAGACAGGGGGCTATGAGACCCAGTACTTC. This rearrangement joins TRBV11-3 to TRBJ2-5; 10 bases map to TRBD1. The CDR3 sequence is 15 residues long. V gave up 5 bases and J gave up 5 bases; unmatched junction bases: 8. In germline, CDR1 is SGHNT, CDR2 YENEEA.

J is TRBJ2-2 and V is TRBV5-8, with D tentatively TRBD1 (5 bases). The germline gives CDR1 SGHTS, CDR2 YDEGEE. The CDR3 has 18 residues. V was shortened by 5 bases and J by 2 bases, with 22 bases between the two germline ends. The CDR3 DNA is TGTGCCAGCAGTCGAGACAGCCCAATGCTCCAAAACACCGGGGAGCTGTTTTTT. Protein: CASSRDSPMLQNTGELFF.

This clone was counted between two and nine times. The chain links TRBV19 to TRBJ1-1, with D perhaps matching TRBD1 (5 bases). This CDR3 has 12 residues. Per germline, CDR1 LNHDA and CDR2 SQIVND (reference sequence). Trimming left V 5 bases short and J 9 bases short, with 13 bases between. CDR3 residues: CASSEVGTQAFF. In nucleotides, the CDR3 is TGTGCCAGTAGTGAGGTAGGGACTCAAGCTTTCTTT.

This clone was detected only once. The rearrangement joins TRBV4-2 to TRBJ2-2; 10 bases map to TRBD1. Germline CDR1 LGHNA, CDR2 YNFKEQ. The CDR3 has 16 amino acids. V dropped 4 bases and J dropped 6; count of bases not matched to a gene: 8. CDR3 protein: CASSPSGTGDAGELFF. The CDR3 DNA is TGTGCCAGCAGCCCGTCCGGGACAGGGGATGCCGGGGAGCTGTTTTTT.

The chain combines TRBV20-1 with TRBJ2-3; no definite D call. The CDR3 length is 11 residues. Trimming pared 2 bases from V and 4 bases from J, leaving 4 bases between. Germline CDR1 reads DFQATT; CDR2 reads SNEGSKA (reference sequence). As DNA, the CDR3 is TGCAGTGCTAGACAATCAGATACGCAGTATTTT. This sequence encodes CSARQSDTQYF.

This clone showed up just once. V usage is TRBV7-3 and J usage is TRBJ2-7; 10 bases line up with TRBD2. Looked up from germline, CDR1 is SGHTA and CDR2 is FQGTGA. The junction had 9 bases not matched to a gene; V was cut back by 8 bases and J by 2 bases. The CDR3 covers 15 residues. The CDR3 reads CASGSQREGPYEQYF. CDR3 bases: TGTGCCAGCGGATCCCAGCGGGAGGGCCCCTACGAGCAGTACTTC.

CDR3 DNA sequence: TGTGCCAGCAGTCCTTTGGGGCCTGCCAGCTACAATGAGCAGTTCTTC. Amino acid sequence: CASSPLGPASYNEQFF. V gene TRBV28 combines with J gene TRBJ2-1; possibly TRBD1 for D (5 bases). Trimming took off 5 bases at V and 3 bases at J, with 17 bases between the two ends. Germline V gene lookup returns CDR1 MDHEN and CDR2 SYDVKM. This CDR3 spans 16 amino acids. Together with reference TRBV28 and TRBJ2-1, the CDR3 gives the full variable domain: DVKVTQSSRYLVKRTGEKVFLECVQDMDHENMFWYRQDPGLGLRLIYFSYDVKMKEKGDIPEGYSVSREKKERFSLILESASTNQTSMYLCASSPLGPASYNEQFFGPGTRLTVL.

V usage is TRBV14 and J usage is TRBJ2-7; 10 nucleotides agree with TRBD2. The CDR3 runs to 13 residues. The ends lost 4 bases at V and 7 bases at J; junction bases unmatched: 4. Germline values: CDR1 SGHDN, CDR2 FVKESK. This chain's CDR3 is CASSPGLAEEQYF. The CDR3 nucleotides read TGTGCCAGCAGCCCAGGACTAGCGGAAGAGCAGTACTTC.

The chain joins TRBV4-2 to TRBJ2-2; D gene uncertain. This CDR3 region has 13 residues. The V gene lost 4 bases and the J gene lost 5 bases, with 8 bases spanning the gap. Germline V gene sequence: CDR1 LGHNA, CDR2 YNFKEQ. CDR3 in amino acids: CASSLESTGELFF. The CDR3, as DNA: TGTGCCAGCAGCCTGGAGAGTACCGGGGAGCTGTTTTTT.